A single sample is the source of the 10 T cell receptor beta chains below, sequenced in a study of shared clonotypes between healthy human individuals. Assay: immunoSEQ multiplex PCR; the TCRdb copy retains only in-frame clones and omits some. The data contain hundreds of thousands of clones, roughly 97% of them singletons. The specimen sequenced was naive CD4+ T cells sorted from blood. Subset in this sample: CD45RA+ positively selected. The receptor source for this set is a woman aged 25 to 45 in good health.

This chain uses TRBV10-2 with TRBJ2-3; 7 bases align to TRBD2. J was trimmed by 4 bases and V by 7 bases; bases with no gene match: 14. The CDR3 sequence is 16 residues long. Germline CDR1 WSHSY, CDR2 SAAADI. The CDR3 DNA reads as TGCGCCAGCACCCGAGTTGAAGGGAGGGTCTCAGATACGCAGTATTTT. It codes for CASTRVEGRVSDTQYF.

V usage is TRBV5-5 and J usage is TRBJ2-7, with D uncertain. Deletions cut 2 bases from V and 0 bases from J, with 18 bases between. CDR3 length: 17 amino acids. The V gene's germline CDR1 is SGHKS and CDR2 YYEKEE (reference sequence). The CDR3 DNA reads TGTGCCAGCAGCTTCACGACTTATCAGGCGAGCTCCTACGAGCAGTACTTC. Encoded protein: CASSFTTYQASSYEQYF.

The DNA for the CDR3 is TGTGCCAGCAGTTACTCAACCTCCGGGAACGAGCAGTACTTC. This encodes CASSYSTSGNEQYF. The rearrangement joins TRBV6-6 to TRBJ2-7; tentative D call: TRBD2 (5 bases). Germline CDR1 reads MNHNY; CDR2 reads SVGAGI (reference sequence). The CDR3 sequence is 14 residues long. Trimming cost V 0 bases and J 5 bases, with 11 bases left between them.

This chain connects TRBV10-2 to TRBJ2-1, with TRBD2 matching 9 bases. The CDR3 has 12 residues. CDR1 WSHSY and CDR2 SAAADI come from the germline V gene. Losses at the gene ends were 8 bases for V and 15 bases for J; bases not matched to a gene: 11. In nucleotides, the CDR3 is TGCGCCAGCCTAGGTGTAGCGGGAGTTAGGTTCTTC. Its protein product is CASLGVAGVRFF.

This clone was seen only once. The chain links TRBV19 to TRBJ2-7, with D possibly TRBD2 on 7 matching bases. The CDR3 is made up of 15 amino acids. V was shortened by 3 bases and J by 2 bases, with 14 bases between the two germline ends. CDR1 is LNHDA and CDR2 is SQIVND in the germline V gene (reference sequence). Here the CDR3 DNA reads TGTGCCAGTAGTATCCGAGGGGGGGAAACCTACGAGCAGTACTTC. Protein: CASSIRGGETYEQYF. The entire variable domain, with the rest obtained from reference TRBV19 and TRBJ2-7, is as follows: DGGITQSPKYLFRKEGQNVTLSCEQNLNHDAMYWYRQDPGQGLRLIYYSQIVNDFQKGDIAEGYSVSREKKESFPLTVTSAQKNPTAFYLCASSIRGGETYEQYFGPGTRLTVT.

The V gene is TRBV10-3, the J gene TRBJ2-7; the D gene could be TRBD1 or TRBD2 (5 bases each). Germline V gene sequence: CDR1 ENHRY, CDR2 SYGVKD. The CDR3 is 13 residues long. V shed 10 bases and J shed 5 bases, with 18 bases lying between them. DNA for the CDR3: TGTGCCAGCGGTTCGGGGCTGTTTGACGAGCAGTACTTC. Its protein product is CASGSGLFDEQYF.

The rearrangement uses TRBV29-1 and TRBJ2-7; no reliable D call. The V gene's germline CDR1 is SQVTM and CDR2 ANQGSEA. This CDR3 comprises 11 residues. Deletions cut 5 bases from V and 5 bases from J, with 10 bases between. The CDR3 DNA follows: TGCAGCGTTAAGGGTACAGACGAGCAGTACTTC. This codes for CSVKGTDEQYF.

This chain uses TRBV11-2 with TRBJ2-1; TRBD1 aligns across 11 bases. There are 15 residues in the CDR3. The V and J ends lost 6 bases and 6 bases, in that order; junction bases with no gene match: 7. CDR1 is SGHAT and CDR2 is FQNNGV in the germline V gene. CDR3 in DNA: TGTGCCAGCAGGTTCGGGACAGGGGGGACCAATGAGCAGTTCTTC. This translates into CASRFGTGGTNEQFF. Drawing the rest from reference TRBV11-2 and TRBJ2-1, the complete variable domain is EAGVAQSPRYKIIEKRQSVAFWCNPISGHATLYWYQQILGQGPKLLIQFQNNGVVDDSQLPKDRFSAERLKGVDSTLKIQPAKLEDSAVYLCASRFGTGGTNEQFFGPGTRLTVL.

The chain joins TRBV7-9 to TRBJ2-7, with D uncertain. CDR3 length: 13 amino acids. CDR1 is SEHNR and CDR2 is FQNEAQ in the germline V gene (reference sequence). Trimming left V 3 bases short and J 5 bases short, with 11 bases between. In DNA form, the CDR3 reads TGTGCCAGCAGCTTCTCTGGTTTGGACGAGCAGTACTTC. Translating gives CASSFSGLDEQYF.

This chain uses TRBV29-1 with TRBJ2-7, with D perhaps given as TRBD1 or TRBD2 (6 bases each). CDR1 is SQVTM, CDR2 ANQGSEA, per germline. The germline V and J ends were trimmed by 6 bases and 0 bases, with 15 bases remaining between them. The CDR3 length is 14 residues. For the CDR3, the DNA is TGCAGCGTCATCACAGGGAGGAGCTCCTACGAGCAGTACTTC. Its translation: CSVITGRSSYEQYF.